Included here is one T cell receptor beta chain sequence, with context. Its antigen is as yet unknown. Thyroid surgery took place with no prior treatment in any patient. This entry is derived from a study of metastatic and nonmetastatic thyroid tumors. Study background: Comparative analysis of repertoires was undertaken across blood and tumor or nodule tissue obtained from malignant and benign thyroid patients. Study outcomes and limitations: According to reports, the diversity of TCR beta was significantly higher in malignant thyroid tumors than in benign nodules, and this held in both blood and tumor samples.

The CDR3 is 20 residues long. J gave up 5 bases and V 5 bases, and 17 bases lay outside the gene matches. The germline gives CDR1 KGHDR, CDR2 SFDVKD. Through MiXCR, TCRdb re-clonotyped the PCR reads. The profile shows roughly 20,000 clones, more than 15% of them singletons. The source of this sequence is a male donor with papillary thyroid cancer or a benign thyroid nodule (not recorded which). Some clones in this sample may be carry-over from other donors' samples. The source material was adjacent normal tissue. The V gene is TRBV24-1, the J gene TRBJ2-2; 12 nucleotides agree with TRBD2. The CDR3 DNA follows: TGTGCCACCAGTGCCGTGACAGTGGACCTAGCGGGAGGGCGAACCGGGGAGCTGTTTTTT. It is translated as CATSAVTVDLAGGRTGELFF.